This TCR beta chain was obtained from a study of monozygotic twins with inflammatory bowel disease. Points from the study as a whole: Any single strong signal or clonotype tied to IBD lacked support. Especially with disease activity, IBD patients had fewer clonotypes in common with others than healthy twins did.

Concerning this clonotype itself: Its target is not known.

CDR1 is MNHEY and CDR2 is SMNVEV in the germline V gene (reference sequence). This CDR3 contains 20 residues. From its re-call of the 5' RACE reads, TCRdb lists each CDR3 protein once, without DNA. Its listing shows approximately 150,000 distinct CDR3 sequences. Material for sequencing was blood. The origin of this receptor is a human donor with ulcerative colitis or Crohn's disease, or a healthy co-twin of an affected twin (not recorded which). The chain carries TRBV27 and TRBJ2-5; lacking DNA, the TRBD1 call made by TCRdb goes unchecked. The CDR3 region is CASSFTPPGTGGYDQETQYF.